This entry describes one TCR beta chain. Its antigen is not identified. This specimen belongs to a study of shared clonotypes between healthy human individuals. CD45RO-negative, CCR7-positively selected cells formed the naive CD8 fraction, excluding terminally differentiated effector memory CD45RA+ cells. Genomic DNA of each subset was evenly split across several immunoSEQ plates. Method: immunoSEQ multiplex PCR; TCRdb's copy keeps in-frame clones and lacks some. The sample lists roughly 2.1 million clones, about 93% occurring once. Points from the study as a whole: Researchers sampled blood only, noting tissue repertoires likely differ. Shared across four donors were around 4.7% of the naive CD4 clonotypes.

The germline gives CDR1 MNHEY, CDR2 SMNVEV (reference sequence). The CDR3 loop spans 15 amino acids. V gave up 5 bases and J gave up 8 bases, with 21 bases separating them. V gene TRBV27 combines with J gene TRBJ1-2, with a weak D call TRBD1 (5 bases). This sequence was found in a man younger than 35 in good health. Some clones in this sample may be carry-over from other donors' samples. Material for sequencing was naive CD8+ T cells from PBMCs. CDR3 coding DNA: TGTGCCAGCAGTACAGGACACCCTGGGGATACAGGCTACACCTTC. Amino acids: CASSTGHPGDTGYTF.